The 28 T cell receptor beta chains presented below share a single source sample, sequenced in a study of blood T cells in healthy people across ages. Through a sample-barcoded 5' primer and a J-beta primer mix, a second PCR was run for about 6 to 11 cycles. Each CDR3 protein gets one entry after TCRdb re-called the 5' RACE reads with MiXCR. The table records about 720,000 distinct CDR3 sequences, approximately 25% of them present only once. Another study also made use of these data, one on T cells of mothers and their children.

The sample comprised blood. The receptors were gathered from a boy aged 5-17 years in good health.

This clonotype was counted between two and nine times. V usage is TRBV7-2 and J usage is TRBJ1-1, with D unresolved. V lost 6 bases to trimming and J lost 4 bases, with 12 bases between them. The CDR3 is 13 amino acids. Germline values: CDR1 SGHTA, CDR2 FQGNSA. The CDR3 protein is CASSARAGTEAFF. CDR3 DNA sequence: TGTGCCAGCAGTGCGAGGGCTGGCACTGAAGCTTTCTTT.

This clonotype appeared a few times. This chain links TRBV28 with TRBJ2-4; D tentatively fits TRBD1 or TRBD2 (5 bases each). Trimming shortened V by 1 base and J by 4 bases, and 11 bases separated the two germline ends. The germline V gene encodes CDR1 MDHEN and CDR2 SYDVKM. There are 15 residues in the CDR3. CDR3 residues: CASSLYTGGKNIQYF. The CDR3 DNA reads as TGTGCCAGCAGTTTATACACAGGAGGAAAAAACATTCAGTACTTC.

The V and J genes are TRBV28 and TRBJ1-2; D unresolved. V was shortened by 6 bases and J by 4 bases, with 15 bases between the two germline ends. Germline V gives CDR1 MDHEN, CDR2 SYDVKM. CDR3 size: 14 residues. The CDR3 DNA reads TGTGCCAGCAGCCGCTTTGTTACGGCCTATGGCTACACCTTC. It codes for CASSRFVTAYGYTF.

The genes are TRBV2 and TRBJ2-7, with a weak D call TRBD2 (6 bases). Per the germline V gene, CDR1 is SNHLY and CDR2 is FYNNEI. The CDR3 contains 14 residues. V was shortened by 4 bases and J by 2 bases, with 12 bases between the two germline ends. The CDR3 DNA reads as TGTGCCAGCAGTGTGGGGACTCCAGCCTACGAGCAGTACTTC. Translating gives CASSVGTPAYEQYF.

The chain uses TRBV20-1 and TRBJ1-1, with unresolved D. This CDR3 spans 15 amino acids. CDR1 and CDR2 (germline): DFQATT, SNEGSKA (reference sequence). Deletions cut 4 bases from V and 0 bases from J, with 15 bases between. CDR3 region: CSAKIQLELNTEAFF. The CDR3 DNA reads as TGCAGTGCTAAAATCCAGCTGGAATTGAACACTGAAGCTTTCTTT.

The CDR3 region is CASSQDLSRGWETQYF. The DNA of the CDR3 is TGCGCCAGCAGCCAAGATTTAAGTCGGGGCTGGGAGACCCAGTACTTC. The chain carries TRBV4-3 and TRBJ2-5; TRBD1 or TRBD2 may be the D gene (5 bases each). Trimming took off 0 bases at V and 5 bases at J, with 16 bases between the two ends. Germline values: CDR1 LGHNA, CDR2 YSLEER. The CDR3 spans 16 residues.

The J gene is TRBJ2-5, the V gene TRBV6-2 or TRBV6-3; D ambiguous. The J call is doubtful: the DNA matches TRBJ2-1 better. This CDR3 is built from 13 residues. Germline CDR1 is MNHEY and CDR2 is SVGEGT. The CDR3 reads CASIRKGLNEQFF. DNA for the CDR3: TGTGCCAGCATCCGAAAGGGCCTCAATGAGCAGTTCTTC.

The chain employs TRBV12-3 or TRBV12-4 and TRBJ2-7; D could derive from TRBD1 or TRBD2 (5 bases each). The CDR3 consists of 16 residues. V lost 4 bases to trimming and J lost 0 bases, with 16 bases between them. CDR3 loop: CASSWWGSGNSYEQYF. Here the CDR3 DNA reads TGTGCCAGCAGTTGGTGGGGGTCCGGAAACTCCTACGAGCAGTACTTC.

This rearrangement joins TRBV29-1 to TRBJ2-1; TRBD2 aligns across 7 bases. The ends lost 7 bases at V and 6 bases at J; junction bases unmatched: 12. There are 14 residues in the CDR3. The V gene's germline CDR1 is SQVTM and CDR2 ANQGSEA. The CDR3 sequence is CSGAGTTFGNEQFF. For the CDR3, the DNA is TGCAGCGGAGCCGGGACTACTTTTGGCAATGAGCAGTTCTTC.

This clonotype was detected only once. The V gene is TRBV20-1, the J gene TRBJ2-5; D may match TRBD1 or TRBD2 (5 bases each). The CDR3 is 15 amino acids. Germline CDR1 DFQATT, CDR2 SNEGSKA (reference sequence). V shed 0 bases and J shed 3 bases, with 14 bases lying between them. The CDR3 protein is CSAREWGFQEETQYF. The CDR3 DNA follows: TGCAGTGCTAGAGAATGGGGGTTTCAAGAAGAGACCCAGTACTTC.

This clonotype was recorded only once. The chain uses TRBV6-1 and TRBJ1-4; tentative D call: TRBD1 (5 bases). V was clipped by 0 bases and J by 6 bases, with 11 bases between them. Germline V gives CDR1 MNHNS, CDR2 SASEGT. The CDR3 covers 15 residues. The CDR3 nucleotides read TGTGCCAGCAGTGAAGCAAGAGGGGACCATGAAAAACTGTTTTTT. As protein: CASSEARGDHEKLFF.

This clonotype was seen only a few times. The rearrangement joins TRBV7-2 to TRBJ2-3; no firm D call. Germline loops: CDR1 SGHTA, CDR2 FQGNSA. This CDR3 is built from 15 residues. Trimming stripped 0 bases from V and 6 bases from J, with 13 bases between. The DNA for the CDR3 is TGTGCCAGCAGCTTAGCTTACCATCCCATCGATACGCAGTATTTT. Protein product: CASSLAYHPIDTQYF.

This clonotype occurred a few times. The chain recombines TRBV7-9 with TRBJ2-1; D might be TRBD2 (5 bases). Germline values: CDR1 SEHNR, CDR2 FQNEAQ (reference sequence). CDR3 length equals 15 residues. V was shortened by 3 bases and J by 6 bases, with 15 bases between the two germline ends. The CDR3 here is CASSLVKMDFNEQFF. The DNA of the CDR3 is TGTGCCAGCAGCTTGGTTAAGATGGACTTCAATGAGCAGTTCTTC.

Comment on this clonotype: Its ends do not fully match the called genes, so a read error is possible. This chain joins TRBV7-2 and TRBJ2-7; 9 bases map to TRBD1. The CDR3 consists of 14 residues. Per the germline V gene, CDR1 is SGHTA and CDR2 is FQGNSA. CDR3 DNA: TGTGCCAGTAGCCCCGACAGGGGGAGGTACGTGCAGTACTTC. This codes for CASSPDRGRYVQYF.

This clonotype occurred a few times. J is TRBJ2-1 and V is TRBV12-3 or TRBV12-4, with 10 bases lining up with TRBD1. With 5 bases clipped from V and 15 bases from J, the junction kept 13 bases outside the gene matches. The CDR3 consists of 14 residues. In DNA form, the CDR3 reads TGTGCCAGCAGTCCACGGACCGACAGGGGGCTGTCGTTCTTC. It specifies CASSPRTDRGLSFF.

This chain connects TRBV19 to TRBJ2-3; 7 positions agree with TRBD1. V gave up 6 bases and J gave up 1 base; unmatched junction bases: 10. This CDR3 has 16 residues. Germline V gene lookup returns CDR1 LNHDA and CDR2 SQIVND (reference sequence). The CDR3 DNA follows: TGTGCCAGTAGAGCCACAGGGACAGTTGGCACAGATACGCAGTATTTT. Protein sequence: CASRATGTVGTDTQYF.

This clonotype was counted between two and nine times. One junction end does not reproduce the germline sequence, and a read error may be involved. The V gene is TRBV7-7, the J gene TRBJ2-5; 7 nucleotides match TRBD2. This CDR3 has 13 residues. CDR1 and CDR2 from the germline V gene are SSHAT and FNYEAQ (reference sequence). The CDR3 bases are TGTGCTAGCAGCACTAGGTGGGCTAGCGGAAAGTTCTTC. It translates to CASSTRWASGKFF.

CDR3 sequence reads: CASIEGAGSSYEQYF. Here the CDR3 DNA reads TGTGCCAGCATCGAAGGGGCAGGAAGCTCCTACGAGCAGTACTTC. The chain links TRBV6-1 to TRBJ2-7, with a tentative D call TRBD1 (5 bases). The CDR3 is 15 residues long. Germline CDR1 is MNHNS and CDR2 is SASEGT. V was pared by 7 bases and J by 0 bases, with 16 bases between.

V usage is TRBV12-3 or TRBV12-4 and J usage is TRBJ2-2; D tentatively reads TRBD1 or TRBD2 (6 bases each). V lost 8 bases, J lost 0 bases, and 19 bases lay in between. This CDR3 is 17 amino acids long. CDR3 residues: CASAVPRGAPNTGELFF. CDR3 nucleotide sequence: TGTGCCAGCGCCGTTCCGAGGGGGGCCCCGAACACCGGGGAGCTGTTTTTT.

Note on this clonotype: Compared with germline, one end of the junction differs, possibly owing to a read error. This chain uses TRBV20-1 with TRBJ1-1, with D uncertain. The CDR3 extends over 13 amino acids. Germline assignment: CDR1 DFQATT and CDR2 SNEGSKA (reference sequence). The CDR3 reads CGAQAAMGTEAFF. The CDR3 DNA is TGCGGTGCTCAGGCCGCGATGGGGACTGAAGCTTTCTTT.

This clonotype occurred a few times. The rearrangement joins TRBV15 to TRBJ1-6; D is perhaps TRBD1 (5 bases). Germline CDR1 is LNHNV and CDR2 is YYDKDF (reference sequence). V was trimmed by 5 bases and J by 9 bases, leaving 11 bases between them. CDR3 length: 13 amino acids. CDR3 protein: CATSSGASSPLHF. Here the CDR3 DNA reads TGTGCCACCAGCTCTGGGGCGAGTTCACCCCTCCACTTT.

V and J are TRBV27 and TRBJ2-5, with 7 bases identical to TRBD1. Matching the DNA end better, TRBJ2-7 makes the J call doubtful. Germline CDR1 MNHEY, CDR2 SMNVEV (reference sequence). The CDR3 sequence is 15 residues long. CDR3 nucleotides: TGTGCCAGCAGTCCCCTAGACAGGGTAAACTACGAGCAGTACTTC. The encoded protein is CASSPLDRVNYEQYF.

Concerning this clonotype: An end of the junction differs from the germline gene, which may be a read error. V usage is TRBV20-1 and J usage is TRBJ1-2, with D possibly matching TRBD1 (6 bases). The CDR3 loop spans 13 amino acids. The germline gives CDR1 DFQATT, CDR2 SNEGSKA (reference sequence). CDR3 nucleotides: TGCAGTGCCTTTCGGCGAGGTGCCGGGGGCTACCCCTTC. Translation: CSAFRRGAGGYPF.

CDR3 coding DNA: TGCGCCAGCAGCTTGGGCGGCGGGGGGGCCTACAATGAGCAGTTCTTC. Its protein product is CASSLGGGGAYNEQFF. This chain uses TRBV5-1 with TRBJ2-1; TRBD2 matches 9 bases. Losses at the gene ends were 0 bases for V and 2 bases for J; bases not matched to a gene: 3. Germline CDR1 is SGHRS and CDR2 is YFSETQ. CDR3 length: 16 amino acids.

This sequence joins TRBV5-1 and TRBJ2-1; 11 nucleotides align to TRBD2. CDR3 length: 15 residues. Germline lookup yields CDR1 SGHRS and CDR2 YFSETQ. With V trimmed by 4 bases and J by 6 bases, 6 bases remained unmatched. The CDR3: CASSVGTSGLNEQFF. As DNA, the CDR3 is TGCGCCAGCAGCGTAGGGACTAGCGGCCTCAATGAGCAGTTCTTC.

This clonotype has just a few counts. The V and J genes are TRBV13 and TRBJ2-7; D is unresolved. The CDR3 is 15 amino acids. Trimming cost V 0 bases and J 7 bases, with 16 bases left between them. Germline lookup yields CDR1 PRHDT and CDR2 FYEKMQ (reference sequence). This CDR3 is CASSLGNDPMEEQYF. CDR3 DNA sequence: TGTGCCAGCAGCTTAGGTAACGACCCGATGGAAGAGCAGTACTTC.

This clonotype was found a few times. The chain's CDR3 is CASSYSGQGRSTNEKLFF. Here the CDR3 DNA reads TGTGCCAGCAGTTACTCGGGGCAGGGGCGATCAACTAATGAAAAACTGTTTTTT. V gene TRBV6-5 combines with J gene TRBJ1-4; D perhaps matches TRBD1 (6 bases). V shed 0 bases and J shed 0 bases, with 14 bases lying between them. The CDR3 sequence is 18 residues long. CDR1 is MNHEY, CDR2 SVGAGI, per germline.

The gene calls are TRBV7-2 and TRBJ2-7, with TRBD2 matching 7 bases. V was clipped by 2 bases and J by 6 bases; unmatched bases: 4. Germline loops: CDR1 SGHTA, CDR2 FQGNSA. The length of the CDR3 is 13 residues. CDR3 nucleotides: TGTGCCAGCAGCTTAATCGGGGGGAGCGAGCAGTACTTC. Its translation: CASSLIGGSEQYF.